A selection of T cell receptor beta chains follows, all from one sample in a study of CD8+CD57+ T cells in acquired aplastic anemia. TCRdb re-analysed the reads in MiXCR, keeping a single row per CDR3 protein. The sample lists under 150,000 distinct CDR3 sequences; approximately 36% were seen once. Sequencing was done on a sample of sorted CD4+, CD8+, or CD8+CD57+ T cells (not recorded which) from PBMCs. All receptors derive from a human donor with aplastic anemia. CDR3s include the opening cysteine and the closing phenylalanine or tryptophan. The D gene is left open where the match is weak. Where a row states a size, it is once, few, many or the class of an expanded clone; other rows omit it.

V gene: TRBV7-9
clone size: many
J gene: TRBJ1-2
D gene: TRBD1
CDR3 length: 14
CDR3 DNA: TGTGCCAGCAGTAGAGACCAGGGGGTATATGGCTACACCTTC
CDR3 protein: CASSRDQGVYGYTF

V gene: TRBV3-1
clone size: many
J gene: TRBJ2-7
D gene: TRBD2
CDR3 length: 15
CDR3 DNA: TGTGCCAGCAGCCCTACCGGGACTATCTCCTACGAGCAGTACTTC
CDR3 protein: CASSPTGTISYEQYF

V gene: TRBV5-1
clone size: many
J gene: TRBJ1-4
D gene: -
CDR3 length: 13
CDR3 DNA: TGCGCCAGCAGCTCGACGGACGGTGAAAAACTGTTTTTT
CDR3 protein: CASSSTDGEKLFF

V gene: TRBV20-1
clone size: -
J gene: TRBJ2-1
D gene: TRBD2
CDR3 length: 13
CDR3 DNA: TGCAGTGCTTCACTAGCGGGGGGCGGTGAGCAGTTCTTC
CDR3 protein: CSASLAGGGEQFF

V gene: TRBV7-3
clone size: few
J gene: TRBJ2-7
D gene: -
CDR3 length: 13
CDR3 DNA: TGTGCCAGCAGCTTGGCCTGGGCAGGCACGCAGTACTTC
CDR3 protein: CASSLAWAGTQYF

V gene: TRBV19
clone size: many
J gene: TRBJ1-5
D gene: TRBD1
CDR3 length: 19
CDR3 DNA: TGTGCCAGTAGTTTCTCCGGGACAGGCTGGGCTTATAGCAATCAGCCCCAGCATTTT
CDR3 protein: CASSFSGTGWAYSNQPQHF

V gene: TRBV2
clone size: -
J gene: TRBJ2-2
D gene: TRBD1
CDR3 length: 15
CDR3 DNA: TGCGCCGGCAGCATCACGAGGGGGCGGGCCGGGGAGCTGTTTTTT
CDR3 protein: CAGSITRGRAGELFF

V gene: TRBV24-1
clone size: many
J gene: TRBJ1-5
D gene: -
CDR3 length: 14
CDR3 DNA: TGTGCCACCAGTGATTTCGGGGCGGGTCAGCCCCAGCATTTT
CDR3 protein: CATSDFGAGQPQHF

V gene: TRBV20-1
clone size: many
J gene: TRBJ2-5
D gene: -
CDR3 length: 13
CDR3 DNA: TGCAGTGCTAGCCAAAGAGGGGGACAGACCCAGTACTTC
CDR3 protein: CSASQRGGQTQYF

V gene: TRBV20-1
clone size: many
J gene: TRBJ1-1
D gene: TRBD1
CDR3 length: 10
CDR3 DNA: TGCAGTGCCACGGGACAGGGGTATTTCTTT
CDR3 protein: CSATGQGYFF

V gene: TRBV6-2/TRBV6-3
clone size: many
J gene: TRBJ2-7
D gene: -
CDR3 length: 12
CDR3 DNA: TGTGCCAGCAGTTTAGGGGGCTACGAGCAGTACTTC
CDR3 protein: CASSLGGYEQYF

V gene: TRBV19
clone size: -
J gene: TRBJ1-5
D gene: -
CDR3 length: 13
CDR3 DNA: TGTGCCAGTTCCGGGACGGCGAATCAGCCCCAGCATTTT
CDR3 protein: CASSGTANQPQHF

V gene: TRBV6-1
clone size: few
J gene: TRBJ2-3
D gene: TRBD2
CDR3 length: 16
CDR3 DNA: TGTGCCAGCACCCGACTAGCGGGGGGGCCAGGGGATACGCAGTATTTT
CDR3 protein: CASTRLAGGPGDTQYF

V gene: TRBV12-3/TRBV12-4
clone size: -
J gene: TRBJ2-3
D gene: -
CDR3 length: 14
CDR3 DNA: TGTGCCAGCCAGTTAACCGACGGCGCAGATACGCAGTATTTT
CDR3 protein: CASQLTDGADTQYF

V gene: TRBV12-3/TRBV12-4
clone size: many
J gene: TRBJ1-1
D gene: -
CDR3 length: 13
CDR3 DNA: TGTGCCAGCAGCCCTCGAGAAGGCACTGAAGCTTTCTTT
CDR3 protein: CASSPREGTEAFF

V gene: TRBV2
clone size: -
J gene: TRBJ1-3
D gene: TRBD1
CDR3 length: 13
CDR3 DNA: TGTGCCAGCGATCAGGACAGGGGAAACACCATATATTTT
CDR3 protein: CASDQDRGNTIYF

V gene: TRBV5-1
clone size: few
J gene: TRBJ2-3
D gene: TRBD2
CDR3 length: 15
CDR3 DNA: TGCGCCAGCAGCTTAGCGGGGGGGCCGGGTGATACGCAGTATTTT
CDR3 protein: CASSLAGGPGDTQYF

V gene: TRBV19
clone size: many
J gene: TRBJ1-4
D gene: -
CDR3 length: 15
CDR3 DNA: TGTGCCAGTAGTATGGAGGGGTCCATAAATGAAAAACTGTTTTTT
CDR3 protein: CASSMEGSINEKLFF

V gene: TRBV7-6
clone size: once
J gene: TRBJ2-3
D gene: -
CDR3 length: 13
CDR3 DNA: TGTGCCAGCAGCTTATCCCCCTCAGATACGCAGTATTTT
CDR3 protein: CASSLSPSDTQYF

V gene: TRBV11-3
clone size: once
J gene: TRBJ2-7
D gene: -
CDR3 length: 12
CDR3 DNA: TGTGCCAGCAGCTTAGATCTTGGCGAGCAGTACTTC
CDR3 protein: CASSLDLGEQYF

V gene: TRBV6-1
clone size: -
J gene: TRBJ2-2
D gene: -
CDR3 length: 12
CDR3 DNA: TGTGCCAGTTCCTTTTCGACCGGGGAGCTGTTTTTT
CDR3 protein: CASSFSTGELFF

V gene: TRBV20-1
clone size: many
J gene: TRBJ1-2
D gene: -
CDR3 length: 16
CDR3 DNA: TGCAGTGCTAGAGTAGGTTTGGCAGCGGGGCGGGATGGCTACACCTTC
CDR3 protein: CSARVGLAAGRDGYTF

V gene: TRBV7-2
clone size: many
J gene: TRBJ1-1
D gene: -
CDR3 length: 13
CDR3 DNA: TGTGCCAGCAGCTTGCGGATAAACACTGAAGCTTTCTTT
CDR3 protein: CASSLRINTEAFF

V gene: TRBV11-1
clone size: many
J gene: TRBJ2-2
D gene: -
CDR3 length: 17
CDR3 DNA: TGTGCCAGCAGCTTCTCCTTCCCCCTAGCCTCTACCGGGGAGCTGTTTTTT
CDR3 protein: CASSFSFPLASTGELFF

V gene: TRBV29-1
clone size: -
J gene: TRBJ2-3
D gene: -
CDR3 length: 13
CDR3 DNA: TGCAGCGTTGTTGCGGGGACTTCAGATACGCAGTATTTT
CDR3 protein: CSVVAGTSDTQYF

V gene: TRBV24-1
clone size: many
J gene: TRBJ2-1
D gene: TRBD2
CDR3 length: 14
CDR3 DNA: TGTGCCACCAGTGGGAAGCGGGGGGTTAATGAGCAGTTCTTC
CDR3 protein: CATSGKRGVNEQFF